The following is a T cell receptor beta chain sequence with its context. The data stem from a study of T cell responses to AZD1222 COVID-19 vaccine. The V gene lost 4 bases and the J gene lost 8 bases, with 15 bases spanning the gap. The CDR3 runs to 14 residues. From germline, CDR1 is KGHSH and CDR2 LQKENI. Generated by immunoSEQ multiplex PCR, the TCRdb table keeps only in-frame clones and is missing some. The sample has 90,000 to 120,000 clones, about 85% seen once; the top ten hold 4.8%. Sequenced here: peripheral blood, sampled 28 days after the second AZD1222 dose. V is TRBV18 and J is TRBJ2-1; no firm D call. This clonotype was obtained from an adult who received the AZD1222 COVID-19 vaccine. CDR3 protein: CASSQGYGSDEQFF. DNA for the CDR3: TGTGCCAGCTCACAGGGTTACGGGTCGGATGAGCAGTTCTTC. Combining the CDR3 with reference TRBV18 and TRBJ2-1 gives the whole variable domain NAGVMQNPRHLVRRRGQEARLRCSPMKGHSHVYWYRQLPEEGLKFMVYLQKENIIDESGMPKERFSAEFPKEGPSILRIQQVVRGDSAAYFCASSQGYGSDEQFFGPGTRLTVL.